This is a list of T cell receptor beta chains from one sample in a study. MiXCR, run by TCRdb on the multiplex PCR reads, gives a single entry per CDR3 protein. The repertoire holds 1,500 to 2,500 distinct CDR3 sequences, with over 1% as singletons. The sample consisted of naive CD4+ T cells sorted from blood. All receptors derive from a female donor with breast cancer. CDR3s include the opening cysteine and the closing phenylalanine or tryptophan. Fields, in order: CDR3 protein, CDR3 DNA, V gene, J gene, D gene, clone size. A D gene is named only where the DNA matches it firmly. Expanded clones are given a class, and other clones once, few, many or no size at all.

CDR3: CASSGRGLYGYTF
DNA: TGTGCCAGCAGTGGCCGAGGTCTTTATGGCTACACCTTC
V: TRBV12-3/TRBV12-4
J: TRBJ1-2
D: -
size: medium-sized

CDR3: CASRRQGHYGYTF
DNA: TGTGCCAGCAGGCGACAGGGCCACTATGGCTACACCTTC
V: TRBV12-3/TRBV12-4
J: TRBJ1-2
D: TRBD1
size: medium-sized

CDR3: CASREPGTYGYTF
DNA: TGTGCCAGCAGAGAACCGGGAACCTATGGCTACACCTTC
V: TRBV12-3/TRBV12-4
J: TRBJ1-2
D: -
size: many

CDR3: CASSPRIYGYTF
DNA: TGTGCCAGCAGTCCTCGGATCTATGGCTACACCTTC
V: TRBV12-3/TRBV12-4
J: TRBJ1-2
D: -
size: medium-sized

CDR3: CASSLRAGNYGYTF
DNA: TGTGCCAGCAGCCTAAGGGCCGGGAACTATGGCTACACCTTC
V: TRBV12-3/TRBV12-4
J: TRBJ1-2
D: -
size: medium-sized

CDR3: CANSRSTGDYGYTF
DNA: TGTGCCAACAGCCGATCAACAGGGGATTATGGCTACACCTTC
V: TRBV12-3/TRBV12-4
J: TRBJ1-2
D: TRBD1
size: few

CDR3: CASTLDTTYGYTF
DNA: TGTGCCAGCACCCTGGACACAACCTATGGCTACACCTTC
V: TRBV12-3/TRBV12-4
J: TRBJ1-2
D: -
size: medium-sized

CDR3: CASGTVANYGYTF
DNA: TGTGCCAGCGGGACGGTAGCTAACTATGGCTACACCTTC
V: TRBV12-3/TRBV12-4
J: TRBJ1-2
D: -
size: large

CDR3: CASSLYTGKYGYTF
DNA: TGTGCCAGCAGTTTATACACAGGGAAGTACGGCTACACCTTC
V: TRBV12-3/TRBV12-4
J: TRBJ1-2
D: -
size: medium-sized

CDR3: CASSLRLTYGYTF
DNA: TGTGCCAGCAGTTTACGGCTGACTTATGGCTACACCTTC
V: TRBV12-3/TRBV12-4
J: TRBJ1-2
D: -
size: medium-sized

CDR3: CASSSNYGYTF
DNA: TGTGCCAGCAGTTCGAACTATGGCTACACCTTC
V: TRBV12-3/TRBV12-4
J: TRBJ1-2
D: -
size: large

CDR3: CASSSLGRSHTANYGYTF
DNA: TGTGCCAGCAGTTCCCTGGGACGCTCCCATACAGCTAACTATGGCTACACCTTC
V: TRBV12-3/TRBV12-4
J: TRBJ1-2
D: -
size: medium-sized

CDR3: CASSLSGGYTF
DNA: TGTGCCAGCAGTTTATCGGGAGGCTACACCTTC
V: TRBV12-3/TRBV12-4
J: TRBJ1-2
D: -
size: medium-sized

CDR3: CASSLTLNYGYTF
DNA: TGTGCCAGCAGTCTGACTCTTAACTATGGCTACACCTTC
V: TRBV12-3/TRBV12-4
J: TRBJ1-2
D: -
size: medium-sized

CDR3: CASSLEGYGYTF
DNA: TGTGCCAGCAGTTTAGAAGGCTATGGCTACACCTTC
V: TRBV12-3/TRBV12-4
J: TRBJ1-2
D: -
size: medium-sized

CDR3: CASSPTDFYGYTF
DNA: TGTGCCAGCAGTCCGACGGATTTCTATGGCTACACCTTC
V: TRBV12-3/TRBV12-4
J: TRBJ1-2
D: -
size: medium-sized

CDR3: CASSLSHF
DNA: TGTGCCAGCAGTTTATCACACTTC
V: TRBV12-3/TRBV12-4
J: TRBJ1-2
D: -
size: -

CDR3: CASRKDLLYGYTF
DNA: TGTGCCAGCAGAAAGGACCTCCTCTATGGCTACACCTTC
V: TRBV12-3/TRBV12-4
J: TRBJ1-2
D: -
size: medium-sized

CDR3: CASSPDRSASYGYTF
DNA: TGTGCCAGCAGTCCGGACAGGTCGGCAAGCTATGGCTACACCTTC
V: TRBV12-3/TRBV12-4
J: TRBJ1-2
D: TRBD1
size: large

CDR3: CASSLAEGYGYTF
DNA: TGTGCCAGCAGTTTAGCGGAAGGGTATGGCTACACCTTC
V: TRBV12-3/TRBV12-4
J: TRBJ1-2
D: -
size: large

CDR3: CASSSSRVENYGYTF
DNA: TGTGCCAGCAGTTCAAGCAGGGTAGAGAACTATGGCTACACCTTC
V: TRBV12-3/TRBV12-4
J: TRBJ1-2
D: -
size: few

CDR3: CASSSGTGINF
DNA: TGTGCCAGCAGTTCCGGGACAGGGATAAACTTC
V: TRBV12-3/TRBV12-4
J: TRBJ1-2
D: TRBD1
size: medium-sized

CDR3: CASRSQTFYGYTF
DNA: TGTGCCAGCAGGTCACAGACTTTCTATGGCTACACCTTC
V: TRBV12-3/TRBV12-4
J: TRBJ1-2
D: -
size: medium-sized

CDR3: CASSRDSHYGYTF
DNA: TGTGCCAGCAGCCGGGACAGTCACTATGGCTACACCTTC
V: TRBV12-3/TRBV12-4
J: TRBJ1-2
D: TRBD1
size: medium-sized

CDR3: CASSNRFRGYTF
DNA: TGTGCCAGCAGTAACAGGTTTCGTGGCTACACCTTC
V: TRBV12-3/TRBV12-4
J: TRBJ1-2
D: -
size: medium-sized

CDR3: CASTRQGSYGYTF
DNA: TGTGCCAGCACACGACAGGGTTCCTATGGCTACACCTTC
V: TRBV12-3/TRBV12-4
J: TRBJ1-2
D: TRBD1
size: hyperexpanded

CDR3: CASSNSRDQKSGYTF
DNA: TGTGCCAGCAGCAATAGTAGGGACCAGAAGAGTGGCTACACCTTC
V: TRBV12-3/TRBV12-4
J: TRBJ1-2
D: -
size: large

CDR3: CASSSLSPGTYGYTF
DNA: TGTGCCAGCAGTTCCCTATCTCCCGGGACCTATGGCTACACCTTC
V: TRBV12-3/TRBV12-4
J: TRBJ1-2
D: -
size: medium-sized